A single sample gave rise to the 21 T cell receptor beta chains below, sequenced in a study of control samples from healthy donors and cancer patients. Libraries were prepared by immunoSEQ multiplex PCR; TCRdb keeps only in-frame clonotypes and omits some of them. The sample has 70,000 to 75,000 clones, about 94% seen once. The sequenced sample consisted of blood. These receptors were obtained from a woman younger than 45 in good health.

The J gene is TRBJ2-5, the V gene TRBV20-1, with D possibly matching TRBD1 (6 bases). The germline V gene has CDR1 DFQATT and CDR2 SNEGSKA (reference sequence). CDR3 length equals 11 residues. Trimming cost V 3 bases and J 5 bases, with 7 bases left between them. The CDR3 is CSASDRETQYF. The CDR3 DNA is TGCAGTGCTAGCGACAGGGAGACCCAGTACTTC.

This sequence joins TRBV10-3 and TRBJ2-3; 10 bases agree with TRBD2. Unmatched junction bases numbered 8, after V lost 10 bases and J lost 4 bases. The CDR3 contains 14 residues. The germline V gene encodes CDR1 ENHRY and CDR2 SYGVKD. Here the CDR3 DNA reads TGTGCCACCCGGAGCGGGGGGGCCCCAGATACGCAGTATTTT. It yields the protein CATRSGGAPDTQYF.

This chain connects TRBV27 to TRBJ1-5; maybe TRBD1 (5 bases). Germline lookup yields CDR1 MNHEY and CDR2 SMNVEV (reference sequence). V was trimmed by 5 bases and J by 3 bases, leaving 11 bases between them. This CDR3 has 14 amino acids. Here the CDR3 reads CASSPGGNNQPQHF. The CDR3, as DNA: TGTGCCAGCAGTCCGGGGGGTAACAATCAGCCCCAGCATTTT.

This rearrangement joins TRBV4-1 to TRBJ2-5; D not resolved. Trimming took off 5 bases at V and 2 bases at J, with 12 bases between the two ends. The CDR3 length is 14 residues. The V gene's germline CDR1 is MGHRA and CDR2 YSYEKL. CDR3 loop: CASSMVTPQETQYF. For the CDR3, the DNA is TGCGCCAGCAGCATGGTAACACCTCAAGAGACCCAGTACTTC.

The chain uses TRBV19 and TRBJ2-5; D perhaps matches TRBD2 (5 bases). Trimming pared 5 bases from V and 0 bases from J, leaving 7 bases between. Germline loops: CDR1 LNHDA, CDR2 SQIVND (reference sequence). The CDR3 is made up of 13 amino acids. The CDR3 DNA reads TGTGCCAGTAGTCCCGGGAACCAAGAGACCCAGTACTTC. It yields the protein CASSPGNQETQYF.

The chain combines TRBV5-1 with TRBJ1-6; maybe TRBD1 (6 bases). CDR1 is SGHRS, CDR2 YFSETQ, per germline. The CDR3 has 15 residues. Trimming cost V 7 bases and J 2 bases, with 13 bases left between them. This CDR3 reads CASFTGTPYNSPLHF. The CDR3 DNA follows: TGCGCCAGCTTTACAGGGACTCCCTATAATTCACCCCTCCACTTT.

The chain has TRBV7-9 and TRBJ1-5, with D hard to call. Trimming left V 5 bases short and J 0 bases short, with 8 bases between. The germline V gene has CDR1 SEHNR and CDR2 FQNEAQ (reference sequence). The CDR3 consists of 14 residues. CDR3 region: CASSTAYSNQPQHF. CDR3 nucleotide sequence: TGTGCCAGCAGCACAGCCTATAGCAATCAGCCCCAGCATTTT. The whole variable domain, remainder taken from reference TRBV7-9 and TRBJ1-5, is DTGVSQNPRHKITKRGQNVTFRCDPISEHNRLYWYRQTLGQGPEFLTYFQNEAQLEKSRLLSDRFSAERPKGSFSTLEIQRTEQGDSAMYLCASSTAYSNQPQHFGDGTRLSIL.

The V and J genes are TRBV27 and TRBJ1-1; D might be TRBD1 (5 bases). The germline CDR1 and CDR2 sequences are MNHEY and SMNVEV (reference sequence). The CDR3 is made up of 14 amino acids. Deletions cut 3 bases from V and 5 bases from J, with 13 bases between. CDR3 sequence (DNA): TGTGCCAGCAGTTTCTCCGCCAGGGCGACTGAAGCTTTCTTT. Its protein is CASSFSARATEAFF.

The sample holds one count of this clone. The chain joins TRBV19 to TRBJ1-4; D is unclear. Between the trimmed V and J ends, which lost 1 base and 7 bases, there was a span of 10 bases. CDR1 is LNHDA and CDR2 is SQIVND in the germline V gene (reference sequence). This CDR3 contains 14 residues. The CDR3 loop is CASSIGGDGEKLFF. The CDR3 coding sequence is TGTGCCAGTAGTATAGGAGGAGATGGTGAAAAACTGTTTTTT.

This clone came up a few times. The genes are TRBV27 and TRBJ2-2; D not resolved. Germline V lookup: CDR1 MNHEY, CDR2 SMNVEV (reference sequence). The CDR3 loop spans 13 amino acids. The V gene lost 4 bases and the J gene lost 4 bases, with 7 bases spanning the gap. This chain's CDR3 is CASSYTFTGELFF. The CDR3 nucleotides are TGTGCCAGCAGTTATACATTCACCGGGGAGCTGTTTTTT.

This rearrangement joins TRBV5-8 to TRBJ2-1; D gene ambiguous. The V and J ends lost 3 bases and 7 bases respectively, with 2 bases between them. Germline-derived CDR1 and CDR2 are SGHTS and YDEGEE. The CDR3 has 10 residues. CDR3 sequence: CASSSNEQFF. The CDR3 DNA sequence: TGTGCCAGCAGCTCTAATGAGCAGTTCTTC.

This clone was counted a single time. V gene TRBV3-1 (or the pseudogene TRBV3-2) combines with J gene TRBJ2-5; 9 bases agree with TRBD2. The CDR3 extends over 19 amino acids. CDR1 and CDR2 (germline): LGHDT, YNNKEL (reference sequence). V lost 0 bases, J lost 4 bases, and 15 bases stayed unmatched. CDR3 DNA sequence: TGTGCCAGCAGCCAAGATAAAGGCCTAGCGGGGCTTGTTCGAGAGACCCAGTACTTC. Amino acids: CASSQDKGLAGLVRETQYF.

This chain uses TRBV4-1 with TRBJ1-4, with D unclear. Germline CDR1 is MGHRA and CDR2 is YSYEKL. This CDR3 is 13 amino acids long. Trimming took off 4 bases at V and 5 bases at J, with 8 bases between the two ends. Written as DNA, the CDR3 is TGCGCCAGCAGCCCCGGAGGGAATGAAAAACTGTTTTTT. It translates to CASSPGGNEKLFF.

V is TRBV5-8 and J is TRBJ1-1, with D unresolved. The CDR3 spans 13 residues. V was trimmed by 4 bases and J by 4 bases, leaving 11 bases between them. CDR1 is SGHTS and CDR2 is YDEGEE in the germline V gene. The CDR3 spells CASSPQRGTEAFF. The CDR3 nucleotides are TGTGCCAGCAGCCCACAGCGAGGCACTGAAGCTTTCTTT.

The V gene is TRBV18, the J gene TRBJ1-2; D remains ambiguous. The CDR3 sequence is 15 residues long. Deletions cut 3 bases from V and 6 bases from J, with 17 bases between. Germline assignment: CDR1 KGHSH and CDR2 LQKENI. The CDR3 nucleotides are TGTGCCAGCTCACCTCCTATGCCGGTTGCGCATGGCTACACCTTC. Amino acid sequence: CASSPPMPVAHGYTF. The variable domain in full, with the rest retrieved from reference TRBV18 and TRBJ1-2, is NAGVMQNPRHLVRRRGQEARLRCSPMKGHSHVYWYRQLPEEGLKFMVYLQKENIIDESGMPKERFSAEFPKEGPSILRIQQVVRGDSAAYFCASSPPMPVAHGYTFGSGTRLTVV.

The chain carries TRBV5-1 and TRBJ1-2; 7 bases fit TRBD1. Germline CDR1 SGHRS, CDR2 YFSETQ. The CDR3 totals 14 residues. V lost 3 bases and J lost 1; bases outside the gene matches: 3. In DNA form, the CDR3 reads TGCGCCAGCAGCTCCGGGACAGATAACTATGGCTACACCTTC. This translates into CASSSGTDNYGYTF. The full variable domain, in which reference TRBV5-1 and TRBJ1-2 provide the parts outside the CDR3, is KAGVTQTPRYLIKTRGQQVTLSCSPISGHRSVSWYQQTPGQGLQFLFEYFSETQRNKGNFPGRFSGRQFSNSRSEMNVSTLELGDSALYLCASSSGTDNYGYTFGSGTRLTVV.

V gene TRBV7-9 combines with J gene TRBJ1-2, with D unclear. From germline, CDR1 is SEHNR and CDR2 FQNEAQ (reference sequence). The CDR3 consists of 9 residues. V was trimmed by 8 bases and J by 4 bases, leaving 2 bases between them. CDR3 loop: CASGYGYTF. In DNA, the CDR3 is TGTGCCAGCGGCTATGGCTACACCTTC.

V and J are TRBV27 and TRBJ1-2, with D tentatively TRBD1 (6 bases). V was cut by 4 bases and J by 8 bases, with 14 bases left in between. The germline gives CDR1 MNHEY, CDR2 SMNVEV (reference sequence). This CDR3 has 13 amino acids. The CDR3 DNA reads TGTGCCAGCAGTTCACAGGGCTATAACGGCTACACCTTC. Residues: CASSSQGYNGYTF.

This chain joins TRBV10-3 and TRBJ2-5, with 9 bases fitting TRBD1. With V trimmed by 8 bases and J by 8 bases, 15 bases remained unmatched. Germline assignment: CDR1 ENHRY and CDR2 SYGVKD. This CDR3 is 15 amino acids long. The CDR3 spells CAIGPGTGNIGTQYF. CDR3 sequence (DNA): TGTGCCATCGGGCCCGGGACAGGGAATATAGGCACCCAGTACTTC.

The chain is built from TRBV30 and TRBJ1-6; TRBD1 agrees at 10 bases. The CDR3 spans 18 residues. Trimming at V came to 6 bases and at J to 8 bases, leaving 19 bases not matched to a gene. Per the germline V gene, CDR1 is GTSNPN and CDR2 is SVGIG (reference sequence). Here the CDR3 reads CACPPAGTGVSFDSPLHF. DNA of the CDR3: TGTGCCTGTCCTCCCGCCGGGACAGGGGTGTCCTTTGATTCACCCCTCCACTTT.

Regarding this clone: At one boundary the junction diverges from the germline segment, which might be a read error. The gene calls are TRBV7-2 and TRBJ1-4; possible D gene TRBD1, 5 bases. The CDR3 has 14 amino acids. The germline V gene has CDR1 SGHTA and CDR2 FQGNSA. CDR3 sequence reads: CAGSQQATNEKLFF. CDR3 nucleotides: TGTGCCGGCAGCCAACAGGCAACTAATGAAAAACTGTTTTTT.